This entry features one T cell receptor beta chain sequence. The antigen is unknown. These data belong to a study of blood T cells in healthy people across ages. Study results and limitations: The unknown donor CMV status may have confounded expanded clonotype changes.

The CDR3 sequence is 15 residues long. V was pared by 2 bases and J by 6 bases, with 6 bases of the junction left unmatched. Germline CDR1 DFQATT, CDR2 SNEGSKA (reference sequence). The second PCR ran roughly 7 to 11 cycles with a sample-barcoded 5' primer and J-beta primers. Any given sample supplied a minimum of 2.5 million CDR3-containing paired-end reads. TCRdb used MiXCR to reprocess the 5' RACE reads, holding one entry per CDR3 protein. The data show some 290,000 distinct CDR3 sequences, with around 29% seen just once and 25% to 35% held by the top ten. The sequence was obtained from a woman between 65 and 79 years old in good health. The chain employs TRBV20-1 and TRBJ2-1; TRBD2 agrees at 11 bases. The specimen sequenced was blood. The CDR3 loop is CSARLAGGQVNEQFF. CDR3 in DNA: TGCAGTGCTAGACTAGCGGGAGGACAAGTCAATGAGCAGTTCTTC.